Listed below are T cell receptor beta chains from one sample, sequenced in a study of blood T cells in healthy people across ages. One entry per CDR3 protein, called by TCRdb with MiXCR from the 5' RACE reads. The sample comprises hundreds of thousands of distinct CDR3 sequences, roughly 26% of which are singletons, and 17% rests with the top ten. The sample comprised blood. These receptors originate from a woman of 80 years or more in good health. CDR3s include the opening cysteine and the closing phenylalanine or tryptophan. A D gene is named only where the DNA matches it firmly. Rows give clone size only sometimes, using once, few, many, or a class for an expanded clone.

D	length	V	size	J	DNA	CDR3
NA	15	TRBV12-3/TRBV12-4	many	TRBJ1-5	TGTGCCAGCAGTTTCCAGGGCAGGGGCAATCAGCCCCAGCATTTT	CASSFQGRGNQPQHF
TRBD1	16	TRBV7-9	NA	TRBJ1-6	TGTGCCAGCAGCTCCGGGACAGGGGGCGTGAGTTCACCCCTCCACTTT	CASSSGTGGVSSPLHF
TRBD1	13	TRBV30	few	TRBJ1-2	TGTGCCTGGAGTACCCTCGGACAGGGTAGCTACACCTTC	CAWSTLGQGSYTF
TRBD2	14	TRBV7-2	many	TRBJ2-5	TGTGCCAGCAGCTCCTCTGGGAGGGGAGAGACCCAGTACTTC	CASSSSGRGETQYF
NA	16	TRBV2	many	TRBJ2-3	TGTGCCAGCAGTAACCTTCTAGGACGGAGCACAGATACGCAGTATTTT	CASSNLLGRSTDTQYF
NA	14	TRBV27	NA	TRBJ2-4	TGTGCCAGCAGTACCCACGGGGCCAAAAACATTCAGTACTTC	CASSTHGAKNIQYF
TRBD1	16	TRBV7-2	NA	TRBJ2-4	TGTGCCAGCAGCCCCCAAAGGGGGCTAGCCAAAAACATTCAGTACTTC	CASSPQRGLAKNIQYF
TRBD1	15	TRBV7-2	many	TRBJ2-3	TGTGCCAGCAGCCCCTACGGGACAGGGGTAGATACGCAGTATTTT	CASSPYGTGVDTQYF
NA	15	TRBV28	many	TRBJ2-4	TGTGCCAGCAGTATTGCAGGGACCGGCAAAAACATTCAGTACTTC	CASSIAGTGKNIQYF
TRBD1	15	TRBV28	NA	TRBJ1-5	TGTGCCAGCAGGTCACCGGGACAGGGAAATCAGCCCCAGCATTTT	CASRSPGQGNQPQHF
TRBD1	17	TRBV6-5	many	TRBJ1-4	TGTGCCAGCAGTTCACGGACAGGGAAACTTAACGGTGAAAAACTGTTTTTT	CASSSRTGKLNGEKLFF
NA	12	TRBV6-1	few	TRBJ1-2	TGTGCCAGCAGTAAACAGGGAGAGGGCTACACCTTC	CASSKQGEGYTF
NA	12	TRBV5-1	NA	TRBJ2-1	TGCGCCAGCAGCGGGAATACCAATGAGCAGTTCTTC	CASSGNTNEQFF
NA	15	TRBV3-1	NA	TRBJ2-2	TGTGCCAGCAGCCAAAGAGGCTTGAACACCGGGGAGCTGTTTTTT	CASSQRGLNTGELFF
NA	14	TRBV2	few	TRBJ2-7	TGTGCCAGCAGGGGGGGGACAGACTCCTACGAGCAGTACTTC	CASRGGTDSYEQYF
NA	15	TRBV10-2	NA	TRBJ2-5	TGCGCCAGCGGTGACTCAACGCCAGGTCAAGAGACCCAGTACTTC	CASGDSTPGQETQYF